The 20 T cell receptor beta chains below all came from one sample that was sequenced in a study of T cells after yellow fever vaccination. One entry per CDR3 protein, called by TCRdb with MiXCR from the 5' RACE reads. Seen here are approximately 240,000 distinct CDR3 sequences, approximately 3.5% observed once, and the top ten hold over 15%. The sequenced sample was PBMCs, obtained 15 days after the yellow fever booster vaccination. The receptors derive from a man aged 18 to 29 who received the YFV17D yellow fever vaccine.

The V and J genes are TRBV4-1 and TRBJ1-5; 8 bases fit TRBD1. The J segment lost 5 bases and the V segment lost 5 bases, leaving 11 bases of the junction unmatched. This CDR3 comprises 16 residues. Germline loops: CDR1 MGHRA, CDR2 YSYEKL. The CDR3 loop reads CASSSNANRGDQPQHF. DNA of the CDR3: TGCGCCAGCAGCTCCAACGCCAACAGGGGGGATCAGCCCCAGCATTTT.

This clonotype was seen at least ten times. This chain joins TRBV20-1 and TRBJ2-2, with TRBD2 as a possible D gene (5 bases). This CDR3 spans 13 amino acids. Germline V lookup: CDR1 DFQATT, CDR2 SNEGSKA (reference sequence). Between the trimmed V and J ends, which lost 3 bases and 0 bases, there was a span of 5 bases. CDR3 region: CSASGANTGELFF. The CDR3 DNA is TGCAGTGCTAGCGGGGCGAACACCGGGGAGCTGTTTTTT.

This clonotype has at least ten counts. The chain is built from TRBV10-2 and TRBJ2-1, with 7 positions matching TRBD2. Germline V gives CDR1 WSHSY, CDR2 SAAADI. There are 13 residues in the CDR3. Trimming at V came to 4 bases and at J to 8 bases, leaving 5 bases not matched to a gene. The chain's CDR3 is CASSGTSIDEQFF. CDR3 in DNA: TGCGCCAGCAGTGGGACTAGTATCGATGAGCAGTTCTTC.

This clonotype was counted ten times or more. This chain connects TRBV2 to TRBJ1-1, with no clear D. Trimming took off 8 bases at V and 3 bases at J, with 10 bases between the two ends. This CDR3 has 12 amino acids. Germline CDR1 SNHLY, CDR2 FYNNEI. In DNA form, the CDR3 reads TGTGCCAGCGGCGAGAGGGACACTGAAGCTTTCTTT. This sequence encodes CASGERDTEAFF.

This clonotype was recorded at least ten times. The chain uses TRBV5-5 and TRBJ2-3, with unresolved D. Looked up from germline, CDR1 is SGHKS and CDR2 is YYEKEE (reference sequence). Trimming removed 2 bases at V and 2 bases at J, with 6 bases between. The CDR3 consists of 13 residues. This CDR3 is CASSFGFTDTQYF. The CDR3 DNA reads TGTGCCAGCAGCTTCGGATTCACAGATACGCAGTATTTT.

The chain's CDR3 is CSSSQIDTEAFF. Here the CDR3 DNA reads TGCAGCTCGTCACAGATCGACACTGAAGCTTTCTTT. V is TRBV29-1 and J is TRBJ1-1, with D unresolved. Germline CDR1 and CDR2: SQVTM and ANQGSEA. Trimming shortened V by 8 bases and J by 3 bases, and 13 bases separated the two germline ends. The CDR3 runs to 12 residues.

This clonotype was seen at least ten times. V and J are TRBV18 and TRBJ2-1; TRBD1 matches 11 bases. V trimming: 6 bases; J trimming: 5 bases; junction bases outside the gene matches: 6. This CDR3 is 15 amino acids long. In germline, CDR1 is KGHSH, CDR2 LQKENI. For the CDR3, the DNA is TGTGCCAGCTCCTGGACAGGGGGCGATGACAATGAGCAGTTCTTC. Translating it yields CASSWTGGDDNEQFF.

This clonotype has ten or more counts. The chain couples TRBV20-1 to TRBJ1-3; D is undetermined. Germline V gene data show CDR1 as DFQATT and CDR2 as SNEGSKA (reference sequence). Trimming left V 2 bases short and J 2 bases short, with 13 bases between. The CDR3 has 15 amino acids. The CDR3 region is CSARRSLVPGNTIYF. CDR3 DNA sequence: TGCAGTGCTAGACGGTCACTTGTCCCTGGAAACACCATATATTTT.

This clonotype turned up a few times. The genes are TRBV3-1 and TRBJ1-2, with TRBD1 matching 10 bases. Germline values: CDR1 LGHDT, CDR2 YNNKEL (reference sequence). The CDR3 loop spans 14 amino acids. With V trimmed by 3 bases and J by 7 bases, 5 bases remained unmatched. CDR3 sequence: CASSQGGQGIGYTF. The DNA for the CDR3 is TGTGCCAGCAGCCAGGGGGGACAGGGGATTGGCTACACCTTC.

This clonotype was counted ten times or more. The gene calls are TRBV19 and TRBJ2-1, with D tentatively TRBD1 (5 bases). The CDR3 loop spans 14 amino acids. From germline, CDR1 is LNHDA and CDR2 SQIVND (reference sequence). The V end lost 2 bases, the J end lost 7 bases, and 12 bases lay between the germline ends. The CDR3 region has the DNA TGTGCCAGTAGTATACGGCCGACAGAGAATGAGCAGTTCTTC. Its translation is CASSIRPTENEQFF.

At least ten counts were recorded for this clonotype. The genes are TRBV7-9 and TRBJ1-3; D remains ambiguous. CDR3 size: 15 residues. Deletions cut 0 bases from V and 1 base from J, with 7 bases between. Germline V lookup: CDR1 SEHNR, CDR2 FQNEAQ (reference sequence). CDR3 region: CASSLAPDSGNTIYF. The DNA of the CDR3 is TGTGCCAGCAGCTTAGCACCGGATTCTGGAAACACCATATATTTT.

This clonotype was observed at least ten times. The CDR3 nucleotides read TGTGCCAGCAGTTTAAGGGGGCATGCTAATTCACCCCTCCACTTT. Translated, it gives CASSLRGHANSPLHF. The chain has TRBV27 and TRBJ1-6, with 7 bases aligning to TRBD1. Germline CDR1 MNHEY, CDR2 SMNVEV (reference sequence). Unmatched junction bases numbered 4, after V lost 2 bases and J lost 6 bases. This CDR3 is 15 amino acids long.

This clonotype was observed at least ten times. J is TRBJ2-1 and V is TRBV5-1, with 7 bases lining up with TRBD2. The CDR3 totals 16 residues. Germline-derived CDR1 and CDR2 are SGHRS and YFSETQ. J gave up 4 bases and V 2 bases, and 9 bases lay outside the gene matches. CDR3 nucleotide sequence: TGCGCCAGCAGCTTAAATGGTCGGGGGGAGTACAATGAGCAGTTCTTC. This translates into CASSLNGRGEYNEQFF.

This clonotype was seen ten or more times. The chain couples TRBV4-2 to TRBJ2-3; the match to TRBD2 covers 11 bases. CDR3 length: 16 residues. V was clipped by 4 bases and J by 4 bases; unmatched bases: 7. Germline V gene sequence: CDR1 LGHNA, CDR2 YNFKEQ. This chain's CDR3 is CASSLLAGAPADTQYF. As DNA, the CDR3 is TGTGCCAGCAGCCTACTAGCGGGGGCTCCTGCAGATACGCAGTATTTT.

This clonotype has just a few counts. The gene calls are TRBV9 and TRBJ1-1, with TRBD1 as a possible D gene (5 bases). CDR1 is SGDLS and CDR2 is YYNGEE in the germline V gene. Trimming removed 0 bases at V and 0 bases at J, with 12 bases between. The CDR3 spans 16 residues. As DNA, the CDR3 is TGTGCCAGCAGCGTAGTTTCAGGGTCTATGAACACTGAAGCTTTCTTT. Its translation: CASSVVSGSMNTEAFF.

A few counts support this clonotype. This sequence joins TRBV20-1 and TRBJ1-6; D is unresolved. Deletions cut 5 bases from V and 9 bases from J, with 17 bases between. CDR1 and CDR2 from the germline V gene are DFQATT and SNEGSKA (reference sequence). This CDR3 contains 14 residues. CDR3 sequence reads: CSAPRHGRSSPLHF. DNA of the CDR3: TGCAGTGCTCCCCGACACGGGAGGAGTTCACCCCTCCACTTT.

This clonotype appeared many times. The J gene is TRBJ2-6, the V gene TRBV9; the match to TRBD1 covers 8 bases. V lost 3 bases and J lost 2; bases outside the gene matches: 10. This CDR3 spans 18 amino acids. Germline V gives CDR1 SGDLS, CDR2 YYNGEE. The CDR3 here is CASSGGDRGKPGANVLTF. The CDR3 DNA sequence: TGTGCCAGCAGCGGAGGAGACAGGGGAAAGCCTGGGGCCAACGTCCTGACTTTC.

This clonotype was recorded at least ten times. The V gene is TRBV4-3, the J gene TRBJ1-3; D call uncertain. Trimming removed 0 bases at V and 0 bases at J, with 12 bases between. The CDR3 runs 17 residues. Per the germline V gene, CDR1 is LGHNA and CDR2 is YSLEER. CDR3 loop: CASSQDLPTSSGNTIYF. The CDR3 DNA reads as TGCGCCAGCAGCCAAGATCTACCCACTAGCTCTGGAAACACCATATATTTT.

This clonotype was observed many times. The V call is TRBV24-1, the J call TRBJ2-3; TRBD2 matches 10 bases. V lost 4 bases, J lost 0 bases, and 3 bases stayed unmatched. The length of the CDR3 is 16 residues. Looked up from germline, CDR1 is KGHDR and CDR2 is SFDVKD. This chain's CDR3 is CATSDLTSGSTDTQYF. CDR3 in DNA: TGTGCCACCAGTGACCTGACTAGCGGGAGCACAGATACGCAGTATTTT.

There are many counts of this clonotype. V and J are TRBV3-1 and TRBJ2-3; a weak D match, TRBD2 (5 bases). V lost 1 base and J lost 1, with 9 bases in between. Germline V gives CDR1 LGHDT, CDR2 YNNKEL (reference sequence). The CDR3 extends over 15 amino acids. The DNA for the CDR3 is TGTGCCAGCAGCCAAGGATTGCGGGGCACAGATACGCAGTATTTT. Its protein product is CASSQGLRGTDTQYF.